The text below deals with one T cell receptor beta chain. The sample belongs to a study of blood T cell repertoires in COVID-19. Enrollees, roughly 18 to 90 years old, lived in approximately 25 US areas. Symptom resolution, clearance, or two negative PCRs marked the recovered donors of Cohort 3. Assay used: immunoSEQ multiplex PCR; TCRdb lists only in-frame clones, some missing. The sample has 150,000 to 200,000 clones; around four fifths are singletons. The receptor was isolated from a woman in her fifties or sixties who had recovered from COVID-19. Sequencing used PBMCs or T cells enriched from blood (not recorded which).

CDR3 nucleotides: TGCGCCAGCAGCTTGGAAGGGGGTGCTTGGGATACGCAGTATTTT. Encoded protein: CASSLEGGAWDTQYF. The J gene is TRBJ2-3, the V gene TRBV5-1, with a possible D match to TRBD1 (6 bases). There are 15 residues in the CDR3. Germline CDR1 and CDR2: SGHRS and YFSETQ. V gave up 0 bases and J gave up 6 bases, with 14 bases separating them. Full variable domain (outside the CDR3, taken from reference TRBV5-1 and TRBJ2-3): KAGVTQTPRYLIKTRGQQVTLSCSPISGHRSVSWYQQTPGQGLQFLFEYFSETQRNKGNFPGRFSGRQFSNSRSEMNVSTLELGDSALYLCASSLEGGAWDTQYFGPGTRLTVL.